The 5 T cell receptor beta chains below were found in one sample sequenced in a study of Graves' ophthalmopathy and Graves' hyperthyroidism. From RNA, the CDR3 regions of TCR beta chains were amplified and sequenced. HTBI-primed RT-PCR formed the first round, and a multiplex PCR formed the second. MiXCR was run by TCRdb on the multiplex PCR reads, yielding one entry per CDR3 protein. The sample includes over a million distinct CDR3 sequences, 35% to 40% of them seen just once. The sample consisted of peripheral blood or thyroid tissue (not recorded which). The receptors come from an adult man with Graves' hyperthyroidism.

This clonotype was detected a few times. V usage is TRBV9 and J usage is TRBJ1-4; D may be TRBD1 (5 bases). V was trimmed by 4 bases and J by 8 bases, leaving 12 bases between them. In germline, CDR1 is SGDLS, CDR2 YYNGEE. CDR3 length: 13 amino acids. DNA of the CDR3: TGTGCCAGCAGCCCGGGACCCCAAGAAAAACTGTTTTTT. It specifies CASSPGPQEKLFF.

The table lists this clonotype with many counts. The chain couples TRBV19 to TRBJ2-6, with 8 bases that match TRBD1. J lost 13 bases, V lost 6 bases, and 2 bases had no gene match. The CDR3 spans 11 residues. Germline V gene sequence: CDR1 LNHDA, CDR2 SQIVND (reference sequence). CDR3: CASSTGGVLTF. As DNA, the CDR3 is TGTGCCAGTAGCACAGGGGGTGTCCTGACTTTC.

The chain combines TRBV18 with TRBJ1-2, with D tentatively TRBD1 (6 bases). Germline assignment: CDR1 KGHSH and CDR2 LQKENI. The CDR3 has 15 amino acids. Deletions cut 0 bases from V and 6 bases from J, with 14 bases between. Here the CDR3 DNA reads TGTGCCAGCTCACCACCCCGCGGGGGCATTGATGGCTACACCTTC. It is translated as CASSPPRGGIDGYTF.

CDR3 sequence: CAISEVRLDQPQHF. CDR3 nucleotide sequence: TGTGCCATCAGTGAGGTCCGGCTCGATCAGCCCCAGCATTTT. The chain is built from TRBV10-3 and TRBJ1-5; D gene unclear. The CDR3 loop spans 14 amino acids. Per the germline V gene, CDR1 is ENHRY and CDR2 is SYGVKD. V was clipped by 2 bases and J by 5 bases, with 10 bases between them.

This clonotype has a count of ten or more. The chain is built from TRBV19 and TRBJ1-6, with a tentative D call TRBD1 (5 bases). The CDR3 covers 10 residues. Germline V gene lookup returns CDR1 LNHDA and CDR2 SQIVND (reference sequence). V lost 9 bases and J 9 bases, leaving 6 bases between the germline ends. The CDR3 DNA follows: TGTGCCAGCGGGGGTTCACCCCTCCACTTT. Its translation is CASGGSPLHF.